These 13 T cell receptor beta chains originate from one sample sequenced in a study of blood T cell repertoires in COVID-19. Sequenced by immunoSEQ multiplex PCR; TCRdb stores in-frame clones only, minus some. The table records about 270,000 clones, around nine tenths of them present only once. The sequenced sample consisted of PBMCs or T cells enriched from blood (not recorded which). These receptors came from a woman in her sixties in a cohort exposed to, infected with or recovered from COVID-19 (not recorded which).

CDR3 protein: CASSPDIEFTDTQYF. DNA of the CDR3: TGTGCCAGCAGCCCGGACATAGAATTCACAGATACGCAGTATTTT. The chain carries TRBV11-2 and TRBJ2-3, with D possibly matching TRBD1 (5 bases). Germline V CDR1 and CDR2: SGHAT, FQNNGV. The CDR3 has 15 residues. The ends were cut back, 5 bases at V and 2 bases at J, with 14 bases in the middle.

This sequence joins TRBV5-6 and TRBJ2-5; the match to TRBD1 covers 8 bases. CDR1 is SGHDT, CDR2 YYEEEE, per germline. CDR3 length equals 15 residues. V trimming: 3 bases; J trimming: 1 base; junction bases outside the gene matches: 5. CDR3 in DNA: TGTGCCAGCAGCTATCTTGGGACAGGCCAAGAGACCCAGTACTTC. It specifies CASSYLGTGQETQYF.

This clone was seen a single time. V usage is TRBV27 and J usage is TRBJ1-2; TRBD1 might be the D (5 bases). Trimming stripped 6 bases from V and 8 bases from J, with 13 bases between. Germline V gives CDR1 MNHEY, CDR2 SMNVEV (reference sequence). This CDR3 has 12 amino acids. The CDR3: CASRGGVRGYTF. DNA for the CDR3: TGTGCCAGCAGGGGGGGGGTGAGAGGCTACACCTTC.

The genes are TRBV5-1 and TRBJ2-2, with 14 bases aligning to TRBD2. This CDR3 is 18 amino acids long. Trimming cost V 2 bases and J 3 bases; bases outside gene matches: 6. Per germline, CDR1 SGHRS and CDR2 YFSETQ. CDR3 DNA sequence: TGCGCCAGCAGCTTCGGACTAGCGGGAGGATCGGACACCGGGGAGCTGTTTTTT. As protein: CASSFGLAGGSDTGELFF.

This chain links TRBV5-1 with TRBJ2-2; 13 positions match TRBD2. CDR1 is SGHRS and CDR2 is YFSETQ in the germline V gene. CDR3 length: 18 amino acids. V lost 2 bases and J lost 5; bases outside the gene matches: 9. This CDR3 reads CASSFDRLAGGGTGELFF. The CDR3 DNA follows: TGCGCCAGCAGCTTTGACAGACTAGCGGGAGGAGGTACCGGGGAGCTGTTTTTT.

Here the CDR3 reads CASSKAREGMSGANVLTF. The CDR3 bases are TGTGCCAGCAGCAAAGCGAGGGAAGGGATGTCTGGGGCCAACGTCCTGACTTTC. The chain links TRBV21-1 to TRBJ2-6; no check of the table's D call, TRBD2, against the DNA was made. TRBV21-1 is a known pseudogene. This CDR3 is built from 18 residues.

V is TRBV7-3 and J is TRBJ1-5; D unclear. Deletions cut 1 base from V and 4 bases from J, with 5 bases between. This CDR3 is built from 13 residues. In germline, CDR1 is SGHTA, CDR2 FQGTGA. This CDR3 reads CASSLSGNQPQHF. The DNA for the CDR3 is TGTGCCAGCAGCTTAAGCGGTAATCAGCCCCAGCATTTT.

V usage is TRBV24-1 and J usage is TRBJ2-2; a possible D gene is TRBD1 (5 bases). Looked up from germline, CDR1 is KGHDR and CDR2 is SFDVKD. V lost 9 bases and J lost 5, with 12 bases in between. The CDR3 is 13 residues long. This CDR3 reads CATSGLGTGELFF. For the CDR3, the DNA is TGTGCCACCTCAGGGCTGGGGACCGGGGAGCTGTTTTTT.

The rearrangement uses TRBV28 and TRBJ2-1; 9 bases fit TRBD1. With V trimmed by 5 bases and J by 10 bases, 12 bases remained unmatched. This CDR3 is built from 15 residues. Germline lookup yields CDR1 MDHEN and CDR2 SYDVKM. The CDR3: CASSPPGQGHWEQFF. The CDR3 DNA follows: TGTGCCAGCAGTCCCCCCGGACAGGGGCATTGGGAGCAGTTCTTC.

The chain joins TRBV7-3 to TRBJ1-2; no clear D gene. Germline assignment: CDR1 SGHTA and CDR2 FQGTGA. The CDR3 loop spans 13 amino acids. Trimming stripped 5 bases from V and 8 bases from J, with 15 bases between. The CDR3 region is CASSPSGGKGYTF. In DNA form, the CDR3 reads TGTGCCAGCAGCCCTTCGGGAGGGAAAGGCTACACCTTC.

This clone was counted once. The chain links TRBV28 to TRBJ2-5; TRBD1 agrees at 8 bases. The CDR3 contains 15 residues. The junction had 9 bases not matched to a gene; V was cut back by 6 bases and J by 3 bases. Germline V gene data show CDR1 as MDHEN and CDR2 as SYDVKM. DNA of the CDR3: TGTGCCAGCAGCCTCAGGGGGCGTGGGGAAGAGACCCAGTACTTC. Amino acid sequence: CASSLRGRGEETQYF.

This clone was observed once. This rearrangement joins TRBV18 to TRBJ2-1; a possible D gene is TRBD2 (5 bases). Trimming cost V 2 bases and J 8 bases, with 13 bases left between them. Germline V gene sequence: CDR1 KGHSH, CDR2 LQKENI. This CDR3 contains 14 residues. CDR3 region: CASSPRLAVDEQFF. The CDR3 coding sequence is TGTGCCAGCTCACCAAGGCTAGCCGTGGATGAGCAGTTCTTC.

This clone came up a few times. The chain uses TRBV19 and TRBJ2-3; D may be TRBD2 (6 bases). The length of the CDR3 is 17 residues. The germline gives CDR1 LNHDA, CDR2 SQIVND (reference sequence). The V end was cut by 0 bases, the J end by 2 bases, with 15 bases between. The CDR3 DNA follows: TGTGCCAGTAGTATAGATGGGCTAGCGCTCTCCACAGATACGCAGTATTTT. Its protein is CASSIDGLALSTDTQYF. Variable domain in full (rest from reference TRBV19 and TRBJ2-3): DGGITQSPKYLFRKEGQNVTLSCEQNLNHDAMYWYRQDPGQGLRLIYYSQIVNDFQKGDIAEGYSVSREKKESFPLTVTSAQKNPTAFYLCASSIDGLALSTDTQYFGPGTRLTVL.